These 27 T cell receptor beta chains originate from one sample sequenced in a study of blood T cell repertoires in COVID-19. The assay was immunoSEQ multiplex PCR, and TCRdb's table has in-frame clones only and misses some. Of around 130,000 clones listed, roughly four fifths are singletons. The sample taken for sequencing was peripheral blood. The receptor source for this set is a woman in her fifties or sixties with acute or convalescent COVID-19.

This clone was detected once. The chain couples TRBV5-8 to TRBJ1-6; 10 bases line up with TRBD1. Germline V gene lookup returns CDR1 SGHTS and CDR2 YDEGEE. V was pared by 3 bases and J by 7 bases, with 1 base of the junction left unmatched. This CDR3 spans 14 amino acids. CDR3 bases: TGTGCCAGCAGCTCGGGACAGGGGAATTCACCCCTCCACTTT. This translates into CASSSGQGNSPLHF.

This clone occurred once. The V and J genes are TRBV7-8 and TRBJ1-2; 7 nucleotides agree with TRBD1. The CDR3 is 14 amino acids. Trimming at V came to 5 bases and at J to 3 bases, leaving 6 bases not matched to a gene. The germline V gene has CDR1 SGHVS and CDR2 FQNEAQ. The CDR3 sequence: CASSLNRGHYGYTF. Written as DNA, the CDR3 is TGTGCCAGCAGCCTCAACAGGGGCCACTATGGCTACACCTTC.

V and J are TRBV2 and TRBJ2-7; maybe TRBD2 (6 bases). The germline V gene has CDR1 SNHLY and CDR2 FYNNEI. CDR3 length: 15 amino acids. V was pared by 0 bases and J by 1 base, with 10 bases between. The DNA of the CDR3 is TGTGCCAGCAGTGAAGCGCGGGGACGGTCCTACGAGCAGTACGTC. Protein: CASSEARGRSYEQYV.

In nucleotides, the CDR3 is TGTGCCAGCAGCAAAGTAAAGAGGGTCTCCTACGAGCAGTACGTC. It codes for CASSKVKRVSYEQYV. The rearrangement uses TRBV21-1 and TRBJ2-7; no DNA check was done on the table's D call, TRBD2. TRBV21-1 represents a pseudogene. The CDR3 totals 15 residues.

For the CDR3, the DNA is TGTGCCAGCAGTTCCCTTTCCGGGACAGGGCCCACTGAAGCTTTCTTT. Amino acid sequence: CASSSLSGTGPTEAFF. The chain is built from TRBV27 and TRBJ1-1; TRBD1 matches at 9 bases. Germline loops: CDR1 MNHEY, CDR2 SMNVEV (reference sequence). The CDR3 has 16 residues. J was trimmed by 4 bases and V by 4 bases; bases with no gene match: 10.

The rearrangement links TRBV25-1 to TRBJ2-1, with D tentatively TRBD2 (6 bases). This CDR3 has 15 amino acids. Germline V gene data show CDR1 as MGHDK and CDR2 as SYGVNS. V lost 7 bases and J 1 base, leaving 14 bases between the germline ends. The CDR3 is CASTTSGVSYNEQFF. DNA of the CDR3: TGTGCCAGCACCACATCGGGGGTTTCCTACAATGAGCAGTTCTTC.

The chain uses TRBV12-3 or TRBV12-4 and TRBJ1-4; D not certain. V was cut by 1 base and J by 7 bases, with 7 bases left in between. The CDR3 is made up of 13 amino acids. As DNA, the CDR3 is TGTGCCAGCAGTTTAGGGGGAGGTGAAAAACTGTTTTTT. Its protein is CASSLGGGEKLFF.

This chain joins TRBV5-1 and TRBJ1-6; 7 nucleotides match TRBD1. The V gene end was trimmed by 6 bases and the J gene end by 9 bases; junction bases not matched to a gene: 9. Germline lookup yields CDR1 SGHRS and CDR2 YFSETQ. The CDR3 runs to 14 residues. The CDR3 coding sequence is TGCGCCAGCACCCGGGGCAGGGGGGTTTCACCCCTCCACTTT. It yields the protein CASTRGRGVSPLHF.

The chain links TRBV7-9 to TRBJ1-1; unclear D gene. CDR3 size: 12 residues. Trimming shortened V by 7 bases and J by 5 bases, and 11 bases separated the two germline ends. The germline gives CDR1 SEHNR, CDR2 FQNEAQ (reference sequence). For the CDR3, the DNA is TGTGCCAGCATCGAGACGGGGACTGAAGCTTTCTTT. It is translated as CASIETGTEAFF. Based on the CDR3 plus reference TRBV7-9 and TRBJ1-1, the full variable domain is DTGVSQNPRHKITKRGQNVTFRCDPISEHNRLYWYRQTLGQGPEFLTYFQNEAQLEKSRLLSDRFSAERPKGSFSTLEIQRTEQGDSAMYLCASIETGTEAFFGQGTRLTVV.

The chain recombines TRBV19 with TRBJ1-2, with D possibly TRBD1 on 6 matching bases. V was clipped by 11 bases and J by 4 bases, with 17 bases between them. CDR1 is LNHDA, CDR2 SQIVND, per germline (reference sequence). The CDR3 consists of 13 residues. CDR3 protein: CASNSGAVYGYTF. DNA for the CDR3: TGTGCCTCGAACTCAGGGGCGGTCTATGGCTACACCTTC.

The V call is TRBV27, the J call TRBJ1-3; D unresolved. Trimming stripped 4 bases from V and 0 bases from J, with 16 bases between. This CDR3 has 17 residues. Looked up from germline, CDR1 is MNHEY and CDR2 is SMNVEV (reference sequence). CDR3 loop: CASSYTGLHLSGNTIYF. The CDR3 bases are TGTGCCAGCAGTTATACCGGGTTACACCTCTCTGGAAACACCATATATTTT.

V gene TRBV6-1 combines with J gene TRBJ1-1; D is possibly TRBD1 (6 bases). Germline CDR1 reads MNHNS; CDR2 reads SASEGT. The CDR3 runs 15 residues. Between the trimmed V and J ends, which lost 1 base and 4 bases, there was a span of 13 bases. The CDR3 DNA reads as TGTGCCAGCAGTGAAGGCCCAGGGGTGGGCACTGAAGCTTTCTTT. Amino acid sequence: CASSEGPGVGTEAFF.

This chain joins TRBV6-1 and TRBJ2-7; 9 bases are shared with TRBD1. The CDR3 extends over 17 amino acids. V was pared by 3 bases and J by 2 bases, with 11 bases of the junction left unmatched. The germline gives CDR1 MNHNS, CDR2 SASEGT. CDR3 sequence reads: CASSDASGTGRPYEQYF. CDR3 sequence (DNA): TGTGCCAGCAGTGACGCTTCCGGGACAGGGCGTCCCTACGAGCAGTACTTC.

V and J are TRBV2 and TRBJ1-1; TRBD1 aligns across 7 bases. Germline V gene lookup returns CDR1 SNHLY and CDR2 FYNNEI. Losses at the gene ends were 11 bases for V and 5 bases for J; bases not matched to a gene: 11. The CDR3 extends over 13 amino acids. The CDR3 DNA is TGTGCCCAAGGGGGCAGGGCACTGACTGAAGCTTTCTTT. Translated, it gives CAQGGRALTEAFF.

The rearrangement uses TRBV21-1 and TRBJ1-6; whether TRBD1, the table's D call, matches the DNA was not checked. TRBV21-1 is marked as a pseudogene. The CDR3 runs to 15 residues. The CDR3 DNA sequence: TGTGCCAGCAGCAAATGGCAGGGAAATAATTCACCCCTCCACTTT. It codes for CASSKWQGNNSPLHF.

The genes are TRBV19 and TRBJ1-2; D is possibly TRBD1 (5 bases). Per germline, CDR1 LNHDA and CDR2 SQIVND (reference sequence). This CDR3 region has 16 residues. Deletions cut 5 bases from V and 0 bases from J, with 16 bases between. This CDR3 is CASSPGGGLANYGYTF. CDR3 in DNA: TGTGCCAGTAGTCCCGGCGGGGGTTTAGCTAACTATGGCTACACCTTC.

The V and J genes are TRBV12-3 or TRBV12-4 and TRBJ2-5, with TRBD1 matching 7 bases. This CDR3 spans 13 amino acids. Trimming removed 5 bases from V and 4 bases from J; junction bases left unmatched: 4. The CDR3: CASSRDRLETQYF. As DNA, the CDR3 is TGTGCCAGCAGTCGGGACAGACTAGAGACCCAGTACTTC.

With regard to this clone: At one end the junction does not follow the germline gene, possibly because of a read error. The chain has TRBV9 and TRBJ1-5, with D uncertain. The germline CDR1 and CDR2 sequences are SGDLS and YYNGEE. The CDR3 has 14 residues. CDR3: CASSVGDSNQPQHF. In DNA, the CDR3 is TGTGCCAGCAGTGTAGGAGATAGCAATCAGCCCCAGCATTTT.

The chain employs TRBV5-8 and TRBJ2-5, with 10 positions matching TRBD2. The V gene end was trimmed by 3 bases and the J gene end by 2 bases; junction bases not matched to a gene: 7. The length of the CDR3 is 16 residues. CDR1 is SGHTS, CDR2 YDEGEE, per germline. CDR3 DNA: TGTGCCAGCAGCTCGGAGCGGGGGGGCTTGCAAGAGACCCAGTACTTC. This encodes CASSSERGGLQETQYF.

This clone was counted once. The rearrangement links TRBV7-8 to TRBJ1-1; TRBD1 matches at 7 bases. Germline V gene sequence: CDR1 SGHVS, CDR2 FQNEAQ. The trim removed 2 bases at V and 8 bases at J, leaving 14 bases unmatched. This CDR3 has 16 amino acids. The CDR3 sequence: CASSLRTGTAFQEAFF. For the CDR3, the DNA is TGTGCCAGCAGCTTACGAACCGGGACAGCGTTTCAGGAAGCTTTCTTT.

This chain's CDR3 is CASSLKGRGAGELFF. DNA of the CDR3: TGTGCCAGCAGCTTAAAGGGGAGGGGGGCCGGGGAGCTGTTTTTT. J is TRBJ2-2 and V is TRBV7-3; the D gene is possibly TRBD2 (7 bases). Germline V gene data show CDR1 as SGHTA and CDR2 as FQGTGA. The ends were cut back, 1 base at V and 6 bases at J, with 12 bases in the middle. CDR3 length: 15 residues.

V is TRBV29-1 and J is TRBJ1-1; maybe TRBD1 (5 bases). This CDR3 region has 14 residues. The germline V and J ends were trimmed by 6 bases and 0 bases, with 14 bases remaining between them. Germline CDR1 SQVTM, CDR2 ANQGSEA. CDR3 nucleotides: TGCAGCGTACAGACAGTGGACCTGAACACTGAAGCTTTCTTT. This codes for CSVQTVDLNTEAFF.

The CDR3, as DNA: TGTGCCAGCTCACCAAGGTCAGACAGCATTCCCTATGGCTACACCTTC. Protein: CASSPRSDSIPYGYTF. The J gene is TRBJ1-2, the V gene TRBV18; tentative D call: TRBD1 (5 bases). Trimming pared 2 bases from V and 4 bases from J, leaving 17 bases between. CDR1 is KGHSH and CDR2 is LQKENI in the germline V gene. The CDR3 consists of 16 residues.

The V call is TRBV6-6, the J call TRBJ1-2, with D uncertain. This CDR3 has 13 residues. V was trimmed by 4 bases and J by 4 bases, leaving 10 bases between them. Germline V CDR1 and CDR2: MNHNY, SVGAGI (reference sequence). The CDR3 DNA is TGTGCCAGCAGTTCGCTGGGAGGCTATGGCTACACCTTC. Translated, it gives CASSSLGGYGYTF.

CDR3 sequence: CASSFLDTNTEAFF. CDR3 nucleotides: TGTGCCAGCAGCTTCTTGGACACAAACACTGAAGCTTTCTTT. This chain uses TRBV2 with TRBJ1-1; possibly TRBD1 for D (5 bases). The V gene lost 6 bases and the J gene lost 2 bases, with 13 bases spanning the gap. CDR1 and CDR2 from the germline V gene are SNHLY and FYNNEI. This CDR3 contains 14 residues. Drawing the rest from reference TRBV2 and TRBJ1-1, the complete variable domain is EPEVTQTPSHQVTQMGQEVILRCVPISNHLYFYWYRQILGQKVEFLVSFYNNEISEKSEIFDDQFSVERPDGSNFTLKIRSTKLEDSAMYFCASSFLDTNTEAFFGQGTRLTVV.

This sequence joins TRBV19 and TRBJ1-1; D might be TRBD1 (5 bases). Trimming cost V 5 bases and J 0 bases, with 22 bases left between them. This CDR3 has 18 amino acids. Germline loops: CDR1 LNHDA, CDR2 SQIVND (reference sequence). This chain's CDR3 is CASSPRQPANLMNTEAFF. The CDR3 DNA sequence: TGTGCCAGTAGTCCACGACAGCCAGCGAATCTAATGAACACTGAAGCTTTCTTT.

This clone was recorded a few times. The chain links TRBV29-1 to TRBJ1-1; D call uncertain. Germline assignment: CDR1 SQVTM and CDR2 ANQGSEA. V lost 4 bases to trimming and J lost 0 bases, with 12 bases between them. This CDR3 has 14 residues. This CDR3 reads CSVVVQTLNTEAFF. The CDR3 DNA reads TGCAGCGTTGTGGTACAGACACTGAACACTGAAGCTTTCTTT.